Below, 18 T cell receptor beta chains from the same sample are listed, as sequenced in a study of cytomegalovirus exposure and HLA in healthy donors. It was with 60 Vbeta and 13 Jbeta primers that the PCR ran. The protocol was immunoSEQ multiplex PCR, while the TCRdb copy is restricted to in-frame clones and leaves out a portion. Of around 160,000 clones in the sample, 60% to 80% are singletons; the top ten hold 11% to 15%. Source material: PBMCs. Source of these receptors: a man in his fifties or sixties in good health and CMV-seropositive.

The chain employs TRBV11-2 and TRBJ1-2, with D possibly TRBD1 on 5 matching bases. Germline V gene data show CDR1 as SGHAT and CDR2 as FQNNGV. The CDR3 extends over 16 amino acids. Trimming removed 1 base at V and 2 bases at J, with 14 bases between. The CDR3 DNA is TGTGCCAGCAGCTTAGTAGGAGGGCGGGGGAACTATGGCTACACCTTC. This gives the protein CASSLVGGRGNYGYTF.

The chain couples TRBV9 to TRBJ2-7; tentatively, D is TRBD2 (6 bases). Trimming took off 4 bases at V and 5 bases at J, with 16 bases between the two ends. Germline V gene sequence: CDR1 SGDLS, CDR2 YYNGEE. This CDR3 contains 14 residues. The CDR3 DNA reads TGTGCCAGCAGCCCCCCGGGCGGGGATCACGAGCAGTACTTC. This translates into CASSPPGGDHEQYF.

The chain recombines TRBV7-3 with TRBJ2-7; maybe TRBD2 (6 bases). Trimming left V 5 bases short and J 5 bases short, with 13 bases between. The CDR3 loop spans 13 amino acids. Germline V gene lookup returns CDR1 SGHTA and CDR2 FQGTGA. The CDR3 sequence is CASSGGLFDEQYF. The CDR3 coding sequence is TGTGCCAGCAGCGGGGGACTGTTTGACGAGCAGTACTTC.

This chain joins TRBV7-9 and TRBJ1-2; D is undetermined. This CDR3 is 13 amino acids long. The V gene lost 2 bases and the J gene lost 1 base, with 5 bases spanning the gap. Per the germline V gene, CDR1 is SEHNR and CDR2 is FQNEAQ (reference sequence). CDR3 bases: TGTGCCAGCAGCTTACCCAATAACTATGGCTACACCTTC. It codes for CASSLPNNYGYTF.

This clone was seen only a few times. This sequence joins TRBV19 and TRBJ1-6, with D maybe TRBD1 (6 bases). Germline V lookup: CDR1 LNHDA, CDR2 SQIVND (reference sequence). The CDR3 runs to 15 residues. Trimming left V 4 bases short and J 7 bases short, with 14 bases between. Here the CDR3 DNA reads TGTGCCAGTAGTAACAAGGGGGGGAGGAATTCACCCCTCCACTTT. Protein product: CASSNKGGRNSPLHF. Full variable domain (outside the CDR3, taken from reference TRBV19 and TRBJ1-6): DGGITQSPKYLFRKEGQNVTLSCEQNLNHDAMYWYRQDPGQGLRLIYYSQIVNDFQKGDIAEGYSVSREKKESFPLTVTSAQKNPTAFYLCASSNKGGRNSPLHFGNGTRLTVT.

This clone came up a few times. The V call is TRBV11-2, the J call TRBJ2-3; 13 bases map to TRBD2. The CDR3 contains 17 residues. Germline trimming cut 3 bases from V and 7 bases from J; bases unmatched to any gene: 10. CDR1 SGHAT and CDR2 FQNNGV come from the germline V gene. CDR3 region: CASSLTSGGPWGNTQYF. CDR3 nucleotide sequence: TGTGCCAGCAGCTTGACTAGCGGGGGGCCCTGGGGGAATACGCAGTATTTT.

The chain employs TRBV5-1 and TRBJ1-1; D call uncertain. The CDR3 spans 16 residues. V was shortened by 1 base and J by 1 base, with 14 bases between the two germline ends. The V gene's germline CDR1 is SGHRS and CDR2 YFSETQ. The chain's CDR3 is CASSLLDGRANTEAFF. The CDR3 region has the DNA TGCGCCAGCAGCTTGTTGGATGGGAGGGCGAACACTGAAGCTTTCTTT.

The chain couples TRBV19 to TRBJ1-1; unclear D gene. CDR1 is LNHDA and CDR2 is SQIVND in the germline V gene (reference sequence). The CDR3 sequence is 14 residues long. Trimming stripped 2 bases from V and 10 bases from J, with 17 bases between. The CDR3: CASSILGKKLGAFF. For the CDR3, the DNA is TGTGCCAGTAGTATACTCGGGAAGAAACTGGGAGCTTTCTTT. The variable domain in full, with the rest retrieved from reference TRBV19 and TRBJ1-1, is DGGITQSPKYLFRKEGQNVTLSCEQNLNHDAMYWYRQDPGQGLRLIYYSQIVNDFQKGDIAEGYSVSREKKESFPLTVTSAQKNPTAFYLCASSILGKKLGAFFGQGTRLTVV.

This sequence joins TRBV12-2 and TRBJ1-1; the table's D gene call, TRBD1, was not cross checked with the DNA. TRBV12-2 is deemed a pseudogene. The CDR3 contains 15 residues. The CDR3 loop reads CASRTGGGSNTEAFF. The CDR3 DNA reads as TGTGCAAGTCGCACAGGGGGAGGTTCGAACACTGAAGCTTTCTTT.

The V gene is TRBV4-3, the J gene TRBJ1-2, with 12 bases identical to TRBD1. Germline trimming cut 2 bases from V and 6 bases from J; bases unmatched to any gene: 10. Germline lookup yields CDR1 LGHNA and CDR2 YSLEER. The CDR3 is 17 residues long. CDR3 amino acids: CASSQRLPGQGADGYTF. DNA for the CDR3: TGCGCCAGCAGCCAAAGACTTCCGGGACAGGGGGCGGATGGCTACACCTTC.

The V and J genes are TRBV7-9 and TRBJ2-1; 7 bases align to TRBD2. V lost 7 bases, J lost 2 bases, and 8 bases stayed unmatched. Germline-derived CDR1 and CDR2 are SEHNR and FQNEAQ (reference sequence). The CDR3 spans 15 residues. DNA for the CDR3: TGTGCCAGCACCCGTGCGGGGGTGGCCTACAATGAGCAGTTCTTC. It specifies CASTRAGVAYNEQFF.

V gene TRBV5-1 combines with J gene TRBJ1-6; 10 nucleotides line up with TRBD1. The CDR3 has 15 amino acids. V shed 1 base, J shed 8 bases, and the junction held 3 bases outside the gene matches. CDR1 is SGHRS, CDR2 YFSETQ, per germline. CDR3 loop: CASSLSGQGDSPLHF. Here the CDR3 DNA reads TGCGCCAGCAGCTTGTCCGGACAGGGGGATTCACCCCTCCACTTT.

V gene TRBV28 combines with J gene TRBJ2-7; 8 bases fit TRBD1. After removal of 6 bases from V and 2 bases from J, the junction contained 9 bases not matched to a gene. CDR3 size: 15 residues. Germline V gene lookup returns CDR1 MDHEN and CDR2 SYDVKM. CDR3 protein: CASRQTGGQAYEQYV. The DNA of the CDR3 is TGTGCCAGCAGGCAAACAGGGGGACAGGCCTACGAGCAGTACGTC.

V usage is TRBV28 and J usage is TRBJ1-5; D gene ambiguous. The germline V gene encodes CDR1 MDHEN and CDR2 SYDVKM. Trimming cost V 3 bases and J 0 bases, with 9 bases left between them. The CDR3 sequence is 15 residues long. Here the CDR3 reads CASSFGGDSNQPQHF. CDR3 in DNA: TGTGCCAGCAGTTTCGGCGGGGATAGCAATCAGCCCCAGCATTTT.

This clone turned up a few times. J is TRBJ2-2 and V is TRBV7-2; maybe TRBD2 (5 bases). This CDR3 has 15 residues. V was clipped by 5 bases and J by 0 bases, with 10 bases between them. The V gene's germline CDR1 is SGHTA and CDR2 FQGNSA. The CDR3 spells CASSGSGPNTGELFF. As DNA, the CDR3 is TGTGCCAGCAGCGGCAGCGGACCGAACACCGGGGAGCTGTTTTTT.

The rearrangement uses TRBV10-3 and TRBJ2-3; D is ambiguous. CDR3 size: 15 residues. Trimming removed 0 bases from V and 3 bases from J, with 10 bases in between. Germline values: CDR1 ENHRY, CDR2 SYGVKD. As DNA, the CDR3 is TGTGCCATCAGTGAGTCGCCTAGTTTAACAGATACGCAGTATTTT. This codes for CAISESPSLTDTQYF.

J is TRBJ2-1 and V is TRBV9; weak D call: TRBD2 (5 bases). This CDR3 has 15 residues. Per the germline V gene, CDR1 is SGDLS and CDR2 is YYNGEE. V was trimmed by 0 bases and J by 6 bases, leaving 13 bases between them. DNA for the CDR3: TGTGCCAGCAGCGTAGGGTTCCGGGAAGTCAATGAGCAGTTCTTC. This translates into CASSVGFREVNEQFF.

The chain uses TRBV6-1 and TRBJ1-2; D is unresolved. The V gene's germline CDR1 is MNHNS and CDR2 SASEGT. Trimming took off 10 bases at V and 10 bases at J, with 19 bases between the two ends. The CDR3 is made up of 12 amino acids. CDR3 protein: CANLLRSGHYTF. The CDR3 coding sequence is TGTGCCAACCTACTACGGTCCGGCCACTACACCTTC.